This T cell receptor (beta chain) was obtained from a study of shared clonotypes between healthy human individuals. Study observations and caveats: The four-donor shared clonotypes exceeded non-shared clonotypes in generation probability, with non-shared ones scoring lower. Naive subsets generally had larger estimated richness than memory subsets. Some naive CD4 clonotypes, approximately 4.5%, turned up in common across several donors.

Sequenced by immunoSEQ multiplex PCR; TCRdb stores in-frame clones only, minus some. Of approximately 2,300,000 clones in the sample, roughly 92% were seen once. Per germline, CDR1 MNHEY and CDR2 SVGAGI. This CDR3 is 14 amino acids long. V lost 2 bases, J lost 10 bases, and 6 bases stayed unmatched. Of note for this clone: The antigen is not known.

The donor population consisted of healthy HIV-negative adults with no recent acute infections or vaccinations. This TCR was recovered from a young man in good health. Some clones in this sample may be carry-over from other donors' samples. Material: naive CD4+ T cells from PBMCs. Subset described: CD45RA+ positively selected. V gene TRBV6-5 combines with J gene TRBJ1-1; TRBD1 matches at 11 bases. The CDR3 DNA follows: TGTGCCAGCAGTTACCCGGGGACAGGGGGAAGAGCTTTCTTT. This codes for CASSYPGTGGRAFF.